The clone carrying this T cell receptor (beta chain) was seen many times. Its antigen is not identified. This sample is drawn from a study of CD8+ T cells in alopecia areata. Study-wide context: The tofacitinib course ran for 6 to 18 months and was followed by 6 months off drug. The SALT score measured affected scalp surface percentage in treated patients.

Treatment in this sample: oral pan-JAK inhibitor, 5-10 mg twice daily. As the sequencing template, cDNA was produced by extracting RNA and reverse transcribing it. Some clones are missing from TCRdb's copy, which holds only in-frame ones; the method was immunoSEQ multiplex PCR. The sample contains about 190,000 clones, about three fifths of which appear only once. Study-level points and caveats: Affected scalp, especially in alopecia totalis/universalis, had a higher clonality than normal scalp did. The study also sequences resident alphabeta T cells of normal skin in scalp samples.

This CDR3 is built from 11 residues. CDR1 is MNHEY and CDR2 is SVGAGI in the germline V gene. V lost 2 bases, J lost 10 bases, and 8 bases lay in between. Sequenced here: CD4+ T cells sorted from blood, sampled at week 4, from a patient treated with tofacitinib. The V gene is TRBV6-5, the J gene TRBJ1-1; D gene unclear. The clonotype originates from a human donor with alopecia areata. The CDR3 region is CASSYGVAAFF. The CDR3, as DNA: TGTGCCAGCAGTTACGGGGTGGCAGCTTTCTTT.